A selection of T cell receptor beta chains follows, all from one sample in a study of blood T cell repertoires in COVID-19. The table came from immunoSEQ multiplex PCR; TCRdb's copy has only in-frame clones and leaves some out. The sample records approximately 91,000 clones, 70% to 90% being singletons. The specimen was peripheral blood. The receptors come from a man aged 65 to 85 with acute or convalescent COVID-19. CDR3s include the opening cysteine and the closing phenylalanine or tryptophan.

j_gene | v_gene | CDR3aa
TRBJ2-2 | TRBV2 | CASLTGTNTGELFF
TRBJ1-6 | TRBV28 | CASSLQGGSYNSPLHF
TRBJ1-3 | TRBV7-9 | CASSPRGSGNTIYF
TRBJ1-5 | TRBV19 | CASSRTREGNQPQHF
TRBJ2-3 | TRBV9 | CASSARLAAADTQYF
TRBJ2-1 | TRBV10-3 | CAISELAGGLNNEQFF
TRBJ1-6 | TRBV6-1 | CASSDRADSPLHF
TRBJ2-2 | TRBV5-1 | CASSAGTGDTGELFF
TRBJ1-1 | TRBV2 | CASSDLPARGPKGMNTEAFF
TRBJ1-5 | TRBV19 | CASSLIDIGSNQPQHF
TRBJ1-6 | TRBV7-9 | CASSEAGRGLSPLHF
TRBJ2-5 | TRBV19 | CASSRDYRQETQYF
TRBJ2-7 | TRBV5-1 | CASSLQTSGGTAYF
TRBJ2-5 | TRBV18 | CASSPVGGETQYF
TRBJ2-3 | TRBV5-5 | CASSPLVDRPTDTQYF
TRBJ2-2 | TRBV28 | CASPSGTGELFF
TRBJ2-7 | TRBV27 | CASRQYSGYSYEQYF
TRBJ2-5 | TRBV7-6 | CASSLRLAGGRGETQYF
TRBJ2-2 | TRBV7-8 | CASSQTGTGGNTGELFF
TRBJ2-1 | TRBV7-6 | CASSLMGQADNEQFF
TRBJ2-2 | TRBV5-5 | CASSLAHTALPRELFF
TRBJ1-1 | TRBV5-6 | CASKGPGSTEAFF
TRBJ2-5 | TRBV6-5 | CASSPGQGIETQYF
TRBJ1-1 | TRBV10-1 | CASSGTGRRTEAFF
TRBJ2-1 | TRBV10-3 | CAISESRGGQASEQFF
TRBJ1-6 | TRBV10-3 | CAISEGRGDSPLHF
TRBJ1-2 | TRBV25-1 | CASSTQQGLGGYTF
TRBJ1-1 | TRBV4-1 | CASSQPGQGTEAFF
TRBJ2-7 | TRBV5-6 | CASSPTGGVGSYEQYF
TRBJ1-5 | TRBV2 | CASSEAQGATNQPQHF
TRBJ2-2 | TRBV2 | CASATHPGTGELFF
TRBJ2-5 | TRBV6-5 | CASGRGGGETQYF
TRBJ2-3 | TRBV18 | CASSPGGRNTDTQYF
TRBJ1-6 | TRBV5-1 | CASSFRTGDRNSPLHF
TRBJ1-4 | TRBV5-1 | CASSLEGAPNEKLFF
TRBJ1-3 | TRBV5-1 | CASSLLPTAGTSGNTIYF
TRBJ1-1 | TRBV30 | CAWADWAGGKAFF
TRBJ2-1 | TRBV6-5 | CASSWGGMSEQFF
TRBJ1-2 | TRBV5-1 | CASSLEGTGGKYTF
TRBJ2-1 | TRBV20-1 | CSARKGYEQFF
TRBJ2-2 | TRBV2 | CASSGGQNTGELFF
TRBJ2-3 | TRBV5-4 | CASSSGLAGRGSGDTQYF
TRBJ1-6 | TRBV6-5 | CASSKLGVRTLHF
TRBJ1-4 | TRBV2 | CATRGANEKLFF
TRBJ1-4 | TRBV5-1 | CASSVDSSNEKLFF
TRBJ1-5 | TRBV6-1 | CASSEDTGQGSQPQHF
TRBJ1-4 | TRBV13 | CASSGWANEKLFF
TRBJ2-5 | TRBV7-8 | CASSLGLETQYF
TRBJ2-3 | TRBV5-1 | CASSLFSGVGDTQYF
TRBJ2-3 | TRBV6-5 | CASSLTSGGTDTQYF
TRBJ2-6 | TRBV27 | CASSSPVQGAYSGANVLTF
TRBJ2-5 | TRBV5-6 | CASSPGLDQETQYF
TRBJ1-5 | TRBV7-8 | CASSLEDDRDQPQHF
TRBJ1-1 | TRBV6-2/TRBV6-3 | CASSYLIPGRAYTEAFF
TRBJ2-1 | TRBV7-2 | CASSFYGLYNEQFF
TRBJ1-2 | TRBV28 | CASTTPEDRLNYGYTF
TRBJ1-6 | TRBV2 | CASSYPRTQSSPLHF